The T cell receptor (beta chain) described here comes from a study of CD8 T cells in ankylosing spondylitis. By quantitative 5'-RACE with molecular barcodes, the TCR beta libraries were made. TCRdb ran MiXCR on the 5' RACE reads and lists one entry per CDR3 protein. The sample shows about 220,000 distinct CDR3 sequences, 18% of them seen only once. V lost 5 bases and J lost 3; bases outside the gene matches: 10. CDR1 and CDR2 (germline): SEHNR, FQNEAQ (reference sequence). CDR3 size: 16 residues. There are many counts of this clonotype. Its antigen is unidentified. Notes on the study in general: Relatively scarce in peripheral blood, disease-linked clones were CD8+. Some of these motif variants have turned up before, in reports on reactive arthritis synovial fluid and blood. Characteristic of ankylosing spondylitis blood, it appeared, was a TCR beta motif comprising several highly homologous variants. Within matched ankylosing spondylitis synovial fluid, disease-linked clones were reportedly significantly enriched.

The specimen sequenced was blood, either unsorted or a sorted T cell fraction (not recorded which). The rearrangement links TRBV7-9 to TRBJ2-1; 7 nucleotides align to TRBD2. The receptor was derived from a male donor with ankylosing spondylitis. Here the CDR3 reads CASSTGLGRDYNEQFF. CDR3 nucleotide sequence: TGTGCCAGCAGCACAGGACTAGGTCGAGACTACAATGAGCAGTTCTTC.